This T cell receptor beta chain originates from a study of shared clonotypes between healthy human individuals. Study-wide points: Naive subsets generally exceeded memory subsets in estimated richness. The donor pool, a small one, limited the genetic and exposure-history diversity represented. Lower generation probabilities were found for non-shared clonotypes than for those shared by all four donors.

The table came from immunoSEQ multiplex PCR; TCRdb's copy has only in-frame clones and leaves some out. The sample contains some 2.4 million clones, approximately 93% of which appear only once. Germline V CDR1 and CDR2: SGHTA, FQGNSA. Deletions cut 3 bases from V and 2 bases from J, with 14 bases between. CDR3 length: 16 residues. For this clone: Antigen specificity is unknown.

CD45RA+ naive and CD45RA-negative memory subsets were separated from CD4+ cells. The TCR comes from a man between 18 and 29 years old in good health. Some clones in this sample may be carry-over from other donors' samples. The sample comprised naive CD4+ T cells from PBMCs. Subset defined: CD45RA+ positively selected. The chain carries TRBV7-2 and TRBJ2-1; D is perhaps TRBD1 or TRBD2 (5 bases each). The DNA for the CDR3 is TGTGCCAGCAGCTTTTCAGGGAGCGTCACCTACAATGAGCAGTTCTTC. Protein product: CASSFSGSVTYNEQFF.